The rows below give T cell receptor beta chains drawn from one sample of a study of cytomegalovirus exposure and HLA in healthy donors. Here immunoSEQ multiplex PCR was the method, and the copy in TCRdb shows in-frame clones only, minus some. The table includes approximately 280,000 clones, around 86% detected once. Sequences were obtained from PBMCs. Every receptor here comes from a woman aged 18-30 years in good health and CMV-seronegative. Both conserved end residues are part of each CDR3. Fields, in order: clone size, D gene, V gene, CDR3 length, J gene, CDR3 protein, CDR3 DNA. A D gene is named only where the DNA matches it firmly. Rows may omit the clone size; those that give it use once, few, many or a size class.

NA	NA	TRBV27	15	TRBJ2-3	CASSPQRVPGDTQYF	TGTGCCAGCAGTCCCCAGCGGGTCCCAGGGGATACGCAGTATTTT
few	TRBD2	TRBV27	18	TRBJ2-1	CASSSTSGGALTYNEQFF	TGTGCCAGCAGTTCTACTAGCGGGGGGGCCCTTACCTACAATGAGCAGTTCTTC
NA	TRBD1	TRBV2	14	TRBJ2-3	CASTTGGLGDTQYF	TGTGCCAGCACCACAGGGGGCTTAGGAGATACGCAGTATTTT
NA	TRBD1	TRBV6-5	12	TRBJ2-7	CASRRQGYEQYF	TGTGCCAGCAGGAGACAGGGTTACGAGCAGTACTTC
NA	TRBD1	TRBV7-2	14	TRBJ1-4	CASSIQGTNEKLFF	TGTGCCAGCAGCATACAGGGGACTAATGAAAAACTGTTTTTT
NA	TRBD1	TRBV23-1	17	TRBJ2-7	CASPGDRGRFVSHEQYF	TGCGCCTCCCCAGGGGACAGGGGGCGCTTTGTATCTCACGAGCAGTACTTC
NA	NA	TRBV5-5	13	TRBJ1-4	CASSLYGSEKLFF	TGTGCCAGCAGCTTGTATGGGAGTGAAAAACTGTTTTTT
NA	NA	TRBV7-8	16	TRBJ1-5	CASSPDHRDKNQPQHF	TGTGCCAGCAGCCCAGATCACCGGGACAAAAATCAGCCCCAGCATTTT
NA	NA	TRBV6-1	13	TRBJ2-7	CASNPIASNEQYF	TGTGCCAGCAACCCCATAGCGAGTAACGAGCAGTACTTC
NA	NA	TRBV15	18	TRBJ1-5	CATSRAGSGSAKGQPQHF	TGTGCCACCAGCAGAGCTGGATCGGGGTCCGCCAAAGGTCAGCCCCAGCATTTT
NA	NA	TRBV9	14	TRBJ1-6	CASSGQTYNSPLHF	TGTGCCAGCAGCGGACAGACTTATAATTCACCCCTCCACTTT
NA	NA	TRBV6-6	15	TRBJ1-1	CASSRGTGRGGEAFF	TGTGCCAGCAGTCGCGGGACGGGTCGTGGGGGTGAAGCTTTCTTT
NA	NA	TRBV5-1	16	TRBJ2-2	CASSLGQRGRTGELFF	TGCGCCAGCAGCTTGGGACAGAGAGGGAGGACCGGGGAGCTGTTTTTT
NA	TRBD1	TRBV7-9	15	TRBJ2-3	CASSFRTGATDTQYF	TGTGCCAGCAGCTTCAGGACAGGGGCTACAGATACGCAGTATTTT
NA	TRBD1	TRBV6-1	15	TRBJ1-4	CASSSPTGTEEKLFF	TGTGCCAGCAGTTCCCCTACCGGGACAGAAGAAAAACTGTTTTTT
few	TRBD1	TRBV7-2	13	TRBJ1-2	CASSEQGASGYTF	TGTGCCAGCAGCGAACAGGGGGCTAGCGGCTACACCTTC
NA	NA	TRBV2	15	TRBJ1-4	CASSPTRGDGEKLFF	TGTGCCAGCAGCCCAACGCGGGGGGACGGTGAAAAACTGTTTTTT
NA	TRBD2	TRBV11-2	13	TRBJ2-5	CASSLRGRETQYF	TGTGCCAGCAGCTTGCGGGGGAGGGAGACCCAGTACTTC
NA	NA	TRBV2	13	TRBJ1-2	CASSGQFVYGYTF	TGTGCCAGCAGTGGGCAGTTCGTCTATGGCTACACCTTC
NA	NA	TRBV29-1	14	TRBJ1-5	CSVRTVDINQPQHF	TGCAGCGTTCGGACAGTGGACATCAATCAGCCCCAGCATTTT
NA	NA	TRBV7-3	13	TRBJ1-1	CASSPTENTEAFF	TGTGCCAGCAGCCCGACAGAGAACACTGAAGCTTTCTTT
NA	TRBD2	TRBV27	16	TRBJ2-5	CASSRQGLAGKETQYF	TGTGCCAGCAGCCGCCAGGGACTAGCGGGGAAAGAGACCCAGTACTTC